Sequencing of this T cell receptor beta chain was carried out in a study of blood T cell repertoires in COVID-19. Turning to the study itself: In each case, the material was cDNA or gDNA derived from T cells, B-cell-depleted T cells, or PBMCs.

Method: immunoSEQ multiplex PCR; TCRdb's copy keeps in-frame clones and lacks some. The table includes 60,000 to 65,000 clones, less than 80% detected once. The CDR3 sequence is 12 residues long. V lost 2 bases, J lost 8 bases, and 8 bases lay in between. From germline, CDR1 is LGHDT and CDR2 YNNKEL (reference sequence). Sequences were obtained from peripheral blood. The genes are TRBV3-1 (or the pseudogene TRBV3-2) and TRBJ2-3, with D uncertain. The origin of this receptor is a man in his fifties or sixties with acute or convalescent COVID-19. The CDR3 DNA sequence: TGTGCCAGCAGCCAATCTTCCCCTACGCAGTATTTT. Amino acid sequence: CASSQSSPTQYF.